This entry lists 11 T cell receptor beta chains sequenced from one sample in a study of breast tumors, draining lymph nodes, adjacent tissues. The lymph nodes were axillary draining lymph nodes from breast cancer patients. TCRdb reprocessed the multiplex PCR reads with MiXCR, giving one entry per CDR3 protein. The sample holds tens of thousands of distinct CDR3 sequences, about 21% seen once. Sequencing was performed on axillary lymph node tissue. These receptors were taken from a female donor with breast cancer. Some clones in this sample may be carry-over from other donors' samples.

Worth noting for this clonotype: A much larger clonotype is one base distant, so this may be a read error. This chain connects TRBV5-1 to TRBJ1-4, with D unclear. The CDR3 is 13 residues long. The V gene lost 5 bases and the J gene lost 0 bases, with 5 bases spanning the gap. Germline loops: CDR1 SGHRS, CDR2 YFSETQ. CDR3 sequence (DNA): TGCGCCAGCAGGGGGACAACTAATGAAAAACTGTTTTTT. Translation gives CASRGTTNEKLFF.

In this sample, this clonotype turned up many times. The chain couples TRBV15 to TRBJ2-2; D is ambiguous. Germline V gene data show CDR1 as LNHNV and CDR2 as YYDKDF (reference sequence). This CDR3 region has 14 residues. Trimming took 8 bases from V and 4 from J, leaving 14 bases between them. The CDR3: CATRIEPATGELFF. The CDR3 DNA reads as TGTGCCACCCGAATAGAACCCGCCACCGGGGAGCTGTTTTTT.

In its sample, this clonotype was seen many times. The chain links TRBV6-5 to TRBJ1-2; TRBD1 matches at 7 bases. CDR3 length: 13 residues. In germline, CDR1 is MNHEY, CDR2 SVGAGI. The V segment lost 6 bases and the J segment 2 bases; nucleotides outside the gene matches: 3. CDR3 in amino acids: CASRSDRNYGYTF. The CDR3 bases are TGTGCCAGCAGATCGGACAGGAACTATGGCTACACCTTC.

This clonotype was observed at least ten times. The V gene is TRBV10-2, the J gene TRBJ2-3; no clear D. Germline values: CDR1 WSHSY, CDR2 SAAADI. Trimming left V 4 bases short and J 3 bases short, with 14 bases between. The CDR3 consists of 15 residues. CDR3 amino acids: CASSATTPRTDTQYF. In DNA, the CDR3 is TGCGCCAGCAGTGCTACAACCCCTAGAACAGATACGCAGTATTTT.

V and J are TRBV6-2 or TRBV6-3 and TRBJ1-1; D remains ambiguous. Germline V gene lookup returns CDR1 MNHEY and CDR2 SVGEGT. V shed 5 bases and J shed 2 bases, with 15 bases lying between them. This CDR3 has 15 amino acids. CDR3 sequence: CASSNSGGYNTEAFF. The CDR3 region has the DNA TGTGCCAGCAGTAATTCAGGAGGCTACAACACTGAAGCTTTCTTT.

This chain uses TRBV28 with TRBJ2-1; no clear D. Germline lookup yields CDR1 MDHEN and CDR2 SYDVKM. V shed 3 bases and J shed 2 bases, with 11 bases lying between them. The CDR3 contains 15 residues. In DNA, the CDR3 is TGTGCCAGCAGTTTTCCCGAAGGACCCTACAATGAGCAGTTCTTC. Residues: CASSFPEGPYNEQFF.

At least ten counts were recorded for this clonotype. This chain links TRBV2 with TRBJ2-3, with 8 bases fitting TRBD2. The CDR3 contains 14 residues. Germline V lookup: CDR1 SNHLY, CDR2 FYNNEI. Trimming at V came to 8 bases and at J to 8 bases, leaving 12 bases not matched to a gene. The CDR3 DNA reads as TGTGCCAGCCTCGGGACTAGGATGATTGCTACGCAGTATTTT. This encodes CASLGTRMIATQYF.

In regard to this clonotype: This clone may be a read error of a much larger clone one base away. This chain joins TRBV11-2 and TRBJ1-2, with D maybe TRBD1 (5 bases). V shed 1 base and J shed 7 bases, with 16 bases lying between them. Germline values: CDR1 SGHAT, CDR2 FQNNGV. The CDR3 covers 15 residues. The CDR3 DNA follows: TGTGCCAGCAGCTTAGTTCAATCCGGGGACTGTGGCTACACCTTC. This codes for CASSLVQSGDCGYTF. The full variable domain, in which reference TRBV11-2 and TRBJ1-2 provide the parts outside the CDR3, is EAGVAQSPRYKIIEKRQSVAFWCNPISGHATLYWYQQILGQGPKLLIQFQNNGVVDDSQLPKDRFSAERLKGVDSTLKIQPAKLEDSAVYLCASSLVQSGDCGYTFGSGTRLTVV.

Regarding this clonotype: This may stem from a read error, because a much larger clone lies one nucleotide away. It is likely a read error, because the conserved phenylalanine at the end of the CDR3 is missing. This chain uses TRBV11-1 with TRBJ2-7; TRBD1 matches at 8 bases. Germline V gene sequence: CDR1 SGHAT, CDR2 FQDESV (reference sequence). Losses at the gene ends were 5 bases for V and 4 bases for J; bases not matched to a gene: 7. The CDR3 has 14 amino acids. The CDR3 protein is CASSPRTGNYEQYL. The CDR3 DNA reads as TGTGCCAGCAGCCCCCGGACAGGGAATTACGAGCAGTACCTC.

This clonotype appeared many times. The rearrangement uses TRBV12-3 or TRBV12-4 and TRBJ2-3; possible D gene TRBD1, 6 bases. The CDR3 spans 14 residues. The V end was cut by 3 bases, the J end by 4 bases, with 11 bases between. The CDR3: CASSFQWGPDTQYF. CDR3 nucleotides: TGTGCCAGCAGTTTTCAGTGGGGGCCAGATACGCAGTATTTT.

This clonotype was seen ten or more times. Compared with germline, one end of the junction differs, possibly owing to a read error. This rearrangement joins TRBV5-1 to TRBJ2-2, with 9 bases aligning to TRBD2. CDR3 length equals 15 residues. Germline-derived CDR1 and CDR2 are SGHRS and YFSETQ. Here the CDR3 DNA reads TGTGCCAGCAGCTTGACTAGCGGGAACACCGGGGAGCTGTTTTTT. It yields the protein CASSLTSGNTGELFF.